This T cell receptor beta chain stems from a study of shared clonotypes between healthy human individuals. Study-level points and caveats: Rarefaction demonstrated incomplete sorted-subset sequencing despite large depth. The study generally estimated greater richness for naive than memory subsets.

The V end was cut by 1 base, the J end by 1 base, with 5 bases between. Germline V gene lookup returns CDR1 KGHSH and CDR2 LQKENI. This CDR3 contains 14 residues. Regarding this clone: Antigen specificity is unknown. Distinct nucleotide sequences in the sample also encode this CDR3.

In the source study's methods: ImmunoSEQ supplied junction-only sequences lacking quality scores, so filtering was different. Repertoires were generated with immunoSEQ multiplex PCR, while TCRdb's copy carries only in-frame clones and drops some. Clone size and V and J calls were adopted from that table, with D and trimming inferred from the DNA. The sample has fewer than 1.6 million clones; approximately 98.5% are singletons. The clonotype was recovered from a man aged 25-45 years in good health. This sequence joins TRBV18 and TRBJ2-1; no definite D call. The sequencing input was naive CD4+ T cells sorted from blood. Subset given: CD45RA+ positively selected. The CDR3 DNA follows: TGTGCCAGCTCACCACTAGGTTCCTACAATGAGCAGTTCTTC. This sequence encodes CASSPLGSYNEQFF.